Included here is one T cell receptor (beta chain) sequence, with context. The CDR3 loop spans 16 amino acids. Germline CDR1 reads KGHSH; CDR2 reads LQKENI. J gave up 8 bases and V 0 bases, and 6 bases lay outside the gene matches. The sample is drawn from a study of blood T cell repertoires in COVID-19. Measured with immunoSEQ multiplex PCR; TCRdb has only the in-frame clones, and not every one. Found here are some 80,000 clones, 80% to 85% of them singletons; the top ten hold roughly 3.5%. Specimen: peripheral blood. The chain is built from TRBV18 and TRBJ2-1; TRBD1 aligns across 11 bases. The clonotype comes from a man between 50 and 59 years old with acute or convalescent COVID-19. The CDR3 reads CASSPPGQGAGYEQFF. DNA for the CDR3: TGTGCCAGCTCACCACCCGGACAGGGGGCGGGGTATGAGCAGTTCTTC.